Below, 7 T cell receptor beta chains from the same sample are listed, as sequenced in a study of blood T cells in healthy people across ages. Primers used in a second PCR of about 6 to 11 cycles were a sample-barcoded 5' primer and a J-beta primer mix. TCRdb re-called the 5' RACE reads through MiXCR, storing one row per CDR3 protein. The profile shows just under 900,000 distinct CDR3 sequences, 25% to 30% of them singletons. Sequenced material: blood. The receptors here all came from a woman of 80 years or more in good health.

This clonotype was observed many times. The chain joins TRBV6-5 to TRBJ2-6, with 9 bases aligning to TRBD1. CDR3 size: 18 residues. The germline V gene encodes CDR1 MNHEY and CDR2 SVGAGI. The J segment lost 0 bases and the V segment lost 2 bases, leaving 5 bases of the junction unmatched. The CDR3 loop is CASSYEGQGLSGANVLTF. The CDR3 DNA follows: TGTGCCAGCAGTTACGAGGGACAGGGTCTCTCTGGGGCCAACGTCCTGACTTTC.

This clonotype was detected only a few times. This could be a read error, since a much larger clone is one nucleotide away. The chain is built from TRBV5-1 and TRBJ2-7; 11 bases align to TRBD1. Germline assignment: CDR1 SGHRS and CDR2 YFSETQ. V lost 5 bases to trimming and J lost 6 bases; unmatched junction nucleotides: 7. The CDR3 is 14 amino acids. The CDR3 spells CASSTGQGVREQYF. The CDR3 region has the DNA TGCGCCAGCAGTACGGGACAGGGGGTACGCGAGCAGTACTTC.

This clonotype was seen a few times. V and J are TRBV5-1 and TRBJ2-5, with 7 nucleotides matching TRBD1. The CDR3 consists of 15 residues. CDR1 SGHRS and CDR2 YFSETQ come from the germline V gene. After removal of 4 bases from V and 5 bases from J, the junction contained 11 bases not matched to a gene. DNA for the CDR3: TGCGCCAGCAGCACGGAGGACAGGACTTGGGAGACCCAGTACTTC. It yields the protein CASSTEDRTWETQYF.

The chain couples TRBV29-1 to TRBJ1-2, with D uncertain. Germline loops: CDR1 SQVTM, CDR2 ANQGSEA. The ends were cut back, 2 bases at V and 3 bases at J, with 16 bases in the middle. The CDR3 runs to 15 residues. This CDR3 reads CSVEFPGGQDYGYTF. In DNA, the CDR3 is TGCAGCGTTGAATTCCCAGGTGGGCAGGACTATGGCTACACCTTC.

The sample holds a few counts of this clonotype. V usage is TRBV5-1 and J usage is TRBJ2-3; D might be TRBD2 (6 bases). The V end lost 6 bases, the J end lost 1 base, and 18 bases lay between the germline ends. Germline lookup yields CDR1 SGHRS and CDR2 YFSETQ. This CDR3 spans 16 amino acids. The CDR3 sequence is CASIPEAGGGTDTQYF. The CDR3, as DNA: TGCGCCAGCATTCCGGAGGCCGGGGGAGGCACAGATACGCAGTATTTT.

On this clonotype itself: This sequence may be a read error, since a much larger clone differs from it by one base. The chain couples TRBV12-3 or TRBV12-4 to TRBJ2-7; 7 nucleotides line up with TRBD2. The CDR3 contains 17 residues. J gave up 7 bases and V 6 bases, and 21 bases lay outside the gene matches. CDR3 sequence (DNA): TGTGCCAGCAGCTATCAGCGGGGAAGTGGGCTGGGCAATGAGCAGTACTTC. It specifies CASSYQRGSGLGNEQYF.

This clonotype occurred a few times. The chain is built from TRBV20-1 and TRBJ2-7, with D possibly matching TRBD1 (6 bases). Trimming took off 3 bases at V and 4 bases at J, with 16 bases between the two ends. Germline CDR1 is DFQATT and CDR2 is SNEGSKA (reference sequence). This CDR3 has 14 amino acids. CDR3 region: CSASPPGTHYEQYF. CDR3 DNA: TGCAGTGCTAGCCCTCCCGGGACACATTACGAGCAGTACTTC.